The 30 T cell receptor beta chains presented below share a single source sample, sequenced in a study of T-cell reconstitution after alpha-beta-depleted transplantation in children. Unique molecular identifiers were incorporated into the prepared TCRbeta library. One entry per CDR3 protein, called by TCRdb with MiXCR from the PCR reads. The sample has 210,000 or so distinct CDR3 sequences, approximately 9.5% seen once. The specimen comprised PBMCs from the stem cell graft donor, sampled from the stem cell graft. The receptors originated from a human donor who donated a stem cell graft to a child with acute lymphoblastic leukemia.

The chain links TRBV7-9 to TRBJ2-5; 8 bases line up with TRBD1. CDR3 length: 13 residues. The germline CDR1 and CDR2 sequences are SEHNR and FQNEAQ (reference sequence). J lost 5 bases, V lost 5 bases, and 4 bases had no gene match. DNA for the CDR3: TGTGCCAGCAGCGGGACAGGTCCCGAGACCCAGTACTTC. Protein product: CASSGTGPETQYF.

This clonotype was detected ten times or more. V is TRBV3-1 and J is TRBJ2-7, with D hard to call. The V gene lost 1 base and the J gene lost 3 bases, with 16 bases spanning the gap. This CDR3 has 16 amino acids. CDR1 and CDR2 from the germline V gene are LGHDT and YNNKEL (reference sequence). CDR3 nucleotide sequence: TGTGCCAGCAGCCAAGGACACGGTAACCTGTACTACGAGCAGTACTTC. This encodes CASSQGHGNLYYEQYF.

The genes are TRBV5-1 and TRBJ2-5; tentative D call: TRBD1 (5 bases). V was pared by 6 bases and J by 5 bases, with 14 bases between. The germline V gene has CDR1 SGHRS and CDR2 YFSETQ. CDR3 size: 13 residues. This CDR3 is CASNIQGRETQYF. The CDR3 DNA is TGCGCCAGCAACATTCAGGGAAGGGAGACCCAGTACTTC.

This clonotype was found a few times. The chain joins TRBV19 to TRBJ2-1; 8 bases match TRBD1. The CDR3 has 15 residues. The V gene end was trimmed by 6 bases and the J gene end by 1 base; junction bases not matched to a gene: 5. The germline V gene has CDR1 LNHDA and CDR2 SQIVND (reference sequence). CDR3 nucleotide sequence: TGTGCCAGTAGATACGGGACAGGATCCTACAATGAGCAGTTCTTC. Translation: CASRYGTGSYNEQFF.

V usage is TRBV12-3 or TRBV12-4 and J usage is TRBJ2-1; 11 nucleotides match TRBD2. After removal of 5 bases from V and 4 bases from J, the junction contained 4 bases not matched to a gene. The CDR3 contains 15 residues. DNA for the CDR3: TGTGCCAGCAGTCCACTAGCGGGGGCGTACAATGAGCAGTTCTTC. Protein sequence: CASSPLAGAYNEQFF.

This clonotype has more than one count but fewer than ten. This chain uses TRBV6-1 with TRBJ2-7; D is tentatively TRBD1 or TRBD2 (5 bases each). This CDR3 is 19 amino acids long. V was clipped by 6 bases and J by 0 bases, with 27 bases between them. Germline CDR1 is MNHNS and CDR2 is SASEGT. The CDR3 protein is CASSFYPGAQGVGSYEQYF. DNA of the CDR3: TGTGCCAGCAGCTTTTACCCCGGGGCGCAGGGAGTAGGCTCCTACGAGCAGTACTTC.

A few counts support this clonotype. J is TRBJ2-1 and V is TRBV2; the D gene could be TRBD1 or TRBD2 (5 bases each). V dropped 9 bases and J dropped 0 bases, with 12 bases sitting between them. Germline V gene data show CDR1 as SNHLY and CDR2 as FYNNEI. The CDR3 is made up of 14 amino acids. CDR3 coding DNA: TGTGCCAGTTTGGGGACCAGCTCCTACAATGAGCAGTTCTTC. Amino acids: CASLGTSSYNEQFF.

This clonotype came up a few times. The chain joins TRBV28 to TRBJ1-4; 7 bases map to TRBD1. Germline V gene sequence: CDR1 MDHEN, CDR2 SYDVKM. The CDR3 totals 18 residues. The ends lost 1 base at V and 0 bases at J; junction bases unmatched: 8. The chain's CDR3 is CASSLYGVGTATNEKLFF. The CDR3 DNA reads TGTGCCAGCAGTTTATACGGAGTAGGGACAGCAACTAATGAAAAACTGTTTTTT.

This clonotype was recorded at least ten times. The V gene is TRBV4-2, the J gene TRBJ2-3; D possibly corresponds to TRBD1 (6 bases). V was trimmed by 2 bases and J by 3 bases, leaving 15 bases between them. Looked up from germline, CDR1 is LGHNA and CDR2 is YNFKEQ. There are 16 residues in the CDR3. The CDR3 coding sequence is TGTGCCAGCAGCCAACCTTCAGGGGACGGGACAGATACGCAGTATTTT. Protein: CASSQPSGDGTDTQYF.

This clonotype occurred many times. V usage is TRBV10-2 and J usage is TRBJ2-3; D is undetermined. V gave up 7 bases and J gave up 7 bases, with 18 bases separating them. Germline CDR1 is WSHSY and CDR2 is SAAADI. The CDR3 extends over 14 amino acids. CDR3 protein: CASKRTLSMYTQYF. The CDR3 DNA reads TGCGCCAGCAAAAGAACACTATCGATGTATACGCAGTATTTT.

This clonotype was recorded a few times. V and J are TRBV5-1 and TRBJ2-6; TRBD1 is a possible D gene (6 bases). The CDR3 extends over 15 amino acids. Looked up from germline, CDR1 is SGHRS and CDR2 is YFSETQ. V lost 7 bases and J lost 4, with 15 bases in between. CDR3 sequence reads: CASRATGSGANVLTF. Written as DNA, the CDR3 is TGCGCCAGCCGTGCTACAGGGTCCGGGGCCAACGTCCTGACTTTC.

This clonotype was seen ten or more times. The chain carries TRBV20-1 and TRBJ2-1; 9 bases match TRBD1. The CDR3 length is 16 residues. Germline-derived CDR1 and CDR2 are DFQATT and SNEGSKA (reference sequence). Trimming took 5 bases from V and 4 from J; bases not matched to a gene: 12. CDR3 protein: CSASTSRDRVYNEQFF. The CDR3, as DNA: TGCAGTGCTTCGACTTCCCGGGACAGGGTTTACAATGAGCAGTTCTTC.

This clonotype was counted at least ten times. This chain connects TRBV7-2 to TRBJ1-1; maybe TRBD1 (5 bases). The V gene lost 5 bases and the J gene lost 3 bases, with 13 bases spanning the gap. CDR3 length: 14 amino acids. The germline gives CDR1 SGHTA, CDR2 FQGNSA. CDR3 bases: TGTGCCAGCAGCACGGGGGACGGTTACACTGAAGCTTTCTTT. This encodes CASSTGDGYTEAFF.

This clonotype was counted only a few times. CDR3 nucleotides: TGCGCCAGCAGCATGGACAGCTTAACCTACGAGCAGTACTTC. Its protein product is CASSMDSLTYEQYF. The chain carries TRBV5-1 and TRBJ2-7, with D possibly matching TRBD1 (6 bases). The V gene's germline CDR1 is SGHRS and CDR2 YFSETQ. The CDR3 length is 14 residues. V was clipped by 4 bases and J by 2 bases, with 13 bases between them. Drawing the rest from reference TRBV5-1 and TRBJ2-7, the complete variable domain is KAGVTQTPRYLIKTRGQQVTLSCSPISGHRSVSWYQQTPGQGLQFLFEYFSETQRNKGNFPGRFSGRQFSNSRSEMNVSTLELGDSALYLCASSMDSLTYEQYFGPGTRLTVT.

The chain has TRBV7-4 and TRBJ2-3, with 12 bases lining up with TRBD2. Trimming cost V 10 bases and J 1 base; bases outside gene matches: 9. This CDR3 has 16 residues. Germline CDR1 reads SGHVT; CDR2 reads SQSDAQ. CDR3 bases: TGTGCCACCACTAGCGGGGGGACCTCCGGCACAGATACGCAGTATTTT. Its translation is CATTSGGTSGTDTQYF.

This clonotype showed up many times. V usage is TRBV20-1 and J usage is TRBJ1-5; the D is unclear. Trimming stripped 5 bases from V and 7 bases from J, with 24 bases between. This CDR3 contains 16 residues. Germline V CDR1 and CDR2: DFQATT, SNEGSKA (reference sequence). CDR3 in amino acids: CSARSQRFRASQPQHF. The CDR3 bases are TGCAGTGCTCGTAGCCAGAGGTTCCGGGCTTCGCAGCCCCAGCATTTT.

This clonotype is categorized as medium-sized (0.01 to 0.1%). The V and J genes are TRBV4-2 and TRBJ2-3; 7 positions match TRBD2. The germline V gene has CDR1 LGHNA and CDR2 YNFKEQ. There are 16 residues in the CDR3. Losses at the gene ends were 0 bases for V and 4 bases for J; bases not matched to a gene: 7. CDR3 amino acids: CASSQETAGVADTQYF. CDR3 bases: TGTGCCAGCAGCCAAGAAACGGCGGGGGTGGCAGATACGCAGTATTTT.

This clonotype was seen at least ten times. This chain links TRBV20-1 with TRBJ2-3; 14 bases agree with TRBD2. This CDR3 comprises 17 residues. V lost 5 bases, J lost 2 bases, and 9 bases stayed unmatched. In germline, CDR1 is DFQATT, CDR2 SNEGSKA (reference sequence). The CDR3 region has the DNA TGCAGTGCTGCAGAGACTAGCGGGGGGGTGAACACAGATACGCAGTATTTT. As protein: CSAAETSGGVNTDTQYF.

This clonotype was found a few times. This chain links TRBV20-1 with TRBJ1-5; D gene ambiguous. V lost 6 bases to trimming and J lost 2 bases, with 14 bases between them. This CDR3 has 14 amino acids. The germline gives CDR1 DFQATT, CDR2 SNEGSKA (reference sequence). Written as DNA, the CDR3 is TGCAGTGCCAAGGATCTCGTAGGCAATCAGCCCCAGCATTTT. Translating it yields CSAKDLVGNQPQHF.

The table lists this clonotype with a few counts. The gene calls are TRBV2 and TRBJ2-3; 9 nucleotides match TRBD2. The CDR3 sequence is 15 residues long. CDR1 SNHLY and CDR2 FYNNEI come from the germline V gene. Germline trimming cut 6 bases from V and 5 bases from J; bases unmatched to any gene: 9. The CDR3 DNA follows: TGTGCCAGCAGCCTTAGCGGGGGCCCGGGAGATACGCAGTATTTT. Translating it yields CASSLSGGPGDTQYF.

The rearrangement joins TRBV20-1 to TRBJ2-5; TRBD2 matches 10 bases. The trim removed 6 bases at V and 1 base at J, leaving 2 bases unmatched. Germline V CDR1 and CDR2: DFQATT, SNEGSKA (reference sequence). The CDR3 extends over 13 amino acids. The CDR3 nucleotides read TGCAGTGCCGTAGCGGGGGGCCAAGAGACCCAGTACTTC. Its protein product is CSAVAGGQETQYF.

This clonotype was found many times. This chain uses TRBV5-6 with TRBJ1-2, with 9 bases matching TRBD1. Losses at the gene ends were 4 bases for V and 7 bases for J; bases not matched to a gene: 5. The CDR3 extends over 13 amino acids. Per germline, CDR1 SGHDT and CDR2 YYEEEE. Here the CDR3 reads CASSPRTGAGYTF. DNA for the CDR3: TGTGCCAGCAGCCCACGGACAGGGGCTGGCTACACCTTC.

This clonotype was detected ten times or more. The chain joins TRBV5-1 to TRBJ1-1, with a weak D call TRBD1 (6 bases). Deletions cut 4 bases from V and 5 bases from J, with 15 bases between. The CDR3 has 14 amino acids. Germline loops: CDR1 SGHRS, CDR2 YFSETQ. The CDR3 sequence is CASSGRGARTEAFF. CDR3 nucleotides: TGCGCCAGCAGCGGGAGGGGGGCGAGGACTGAAGCTTTCTTT.

This clonotype was seen repeatedly, ten times or more. This sequence joins TRBV10-3 and TRBJ1-1; weak D call: TRBD1 (6 bases). The V gene's germline CDR1 is ENHRY and CDR2 SYGVKD. V was pared by 2 bases and J by 4 bases, with 11 bases between. This CDR3 region has 14 residues. This CDR3 reads CAISETGSRTEAFF. CDR3 DNA sequence: TGTGCCATCAGTGAGACAGGGTCCCGCACTGAAGCTTTCTTT.

Only a few counts were recorded for this clonotype. V gene TRBV21-1 combines with J gene TRBJ2-6; the DNA was not used to check the table's D call, TRBD1. TRBV21-1 is a listed pseudogene. The CDR3 is made up of 18 amino acids. The CDR3 nucleotides read TGTGCCAGCAGCAAAGGTTGGAGAGGGAAGACTGGGGCCAACGTCCTGACTTTC. This translates into CASSKGWRGKTGANVLTF.

The J gene is TRBJ2-5, the V gene TRBV1. TRBV1 is a pseudogene. The CDR3 sequence is 8 residues long. CDR3 nucleotide sequence: TGCCTGGACGAGACCCAGTACTTC. Protein sequence: CLDETQYF.

The V gene is TRBV19, the J gene TRBJ1-5; perhaps TRBD1 as D (5 bases). The V gene's germline CDR1 is LNHDA and CDR2 SQIVND (reference sequence). CDR3 length: 17 amino acids. V shed 0 bases and J shed 2 bases, with 14 bases lying between them. For the CDR3, the DNA is TGTGCCAGTAGTATAGATCCAGGGTGGAGACGCAATCAGCCCCAGCATTTT. Protein sequence: CASSIDPGWRRNQPQHF. The whole variable domain, filled in from reference TRBV19 and TRBJ1-5, reads DGGITQSPKYLFRKEGQNVTLSCEQNLNHDAMYWYRQDPGQGLRLIYYSQIVNDFQKGDIAEGYSVSREKKESFPLTVTSAQKNPTAFYLCASSIDPGWRRNQPQHFGDGTRLSIL.

This clonotype was counted between two and nine times. This chain joins TRBV20-1 and TRBJ1-1; no definite D call. Germline CDR1 reads DFQATT; CDR2 reads SNEGSKA (reference sequence). Trimming left V 7 bases short and J 0 bases short, with 9 bases between. This CDR3 has 12 residues. Here the CDR3 reads CSVGQMNTEAFF. CDR3 DNA: TGCAGTGTAGGTCAGATGAACACTGAAGCTTTCTTT.

This clonotype was detected many times. This sequence joins TRBV25-1 and TRBJ1-5; no clear D. The CDR3 is 13 amino acids. Germline CDR1 is MGHDK and CDR2 is SYGVNS. V lost 3 bases and J 0 bases, leaving 3 bases between the germline ends. The CDR3 DNA is TGTGCCAGCAGTGATAATAGCAATCAGCCCCAGCATTTT. It specifies CASSDNSNQPQHF.

This clonotype showed up many times. The chain combines TRBV29-1 with TRBJ1-2; the D gene is possibly TRBD1 (6 bases). The germline V gene encodes CDR1 SQVTM and CDR2 ANQGSEA. Trimming took off 2 bases at V and 7 bases at J, with 17 bases between the two ends. The CDR3 is 14 amino acids. The CDR3, as DNA: TGCAGCGTTGAAAGGGCCAGGGGATCGGGTGGCTACACCTTC. Its protein product is CSVERARGSGGYTF.